This T cell receptor beta chain was found in a study of cytomegalovirus exposure and HLA in healthy donors. The CDR3 loop spans 14 amino acids. Germline V CDR1 and CDR2: SGHNT, YENEEA. The V gene lost 4 bases and the J gene lost 5 bases, with 11 bases spanning the gap. 60 Vbeta and 13 Jbeta primers were used in PCR. Method: immunoSEQ multiplex PCR; TCRdb's copy keeps in-frame clones and lacks some. The sample data list 35,000 to 50,000 clones. The material sequenced was PBMCs. The rearrangement links TRBV11-3 to TRBJ1-4; D is unresolved. The sequence was collected from a woman in her 30s in good health and CMV-seropositive. CDR3 DNA sequence: TGTGCCAGCAGCTCGGCGGGATCGAATGAAAAACTGTTTTTT. It yields the protein CASSSAGSNEKLFF.